This T cell receptor beta chain is from a study of blood T cell repertoires in COVID-19. Symptom resolution, clearance, or two negative PCRs marked the recovered donors of Cohort 3. This clone was found many times. Per the original methods: Reference gene primer amplification gave nucleated cell count estimates. TCRdb's copy holds only in-frame clones and misses some; the assay was immunoSEQ multiplex PCR. The DNA gave D and trimming, while V, J and clone size come from that table. Of about 220,000 clones listed, under 90% are singletons. The length of the CDR3 is 11 residues. Germline CDR1 and CDR2: LGHNA and YNFKEQ. V shed 6 bases and J 10 bases; nucleotides not matched to a gene: 3.

Sequencing input: PBMCs or T cells enriched from blood (not recorded which). This sequence was found in a woman in her fifties or sixties who had recovered from COVID-19. This sequence joins TRBV4-2 and TRBJ2-1, with 7 bases identical to TRBD1. The CDR3 loop is CASRSDREQFF. The DNA of the CDR3 is TGTGCCAGCAGGTCGGACAGGGAGCAGTTCTTC.